A single sample is the source of the 4 T cell receptor beta chains below, sequenced in a study of T cells in Graves' hyperthyroidism and ophthalmopathy. The CDR3 regions of TCR beta were amplified from RNA transcripts. An initial round of RT-PCR targeting the TCR CDR3 relied on the HTBI primer set. TCRdb called the multiplex PCR reads again in MiXCR, with one record for every CDR3 protein. The table records about 510,000 distinct CDR3 sequences, 46% of them present only once. Sample: peripheral blood or thyroid tissue (not recorded which). All receptors come from an adult woman with Graves' disease, either hyperthyroidism or ophthalmopathy (not recorded which).

Only a few counts were recorded for this clonotype. The chain joins TRBV5-1 to TRBJ1-2; D might be TRBD1 (6 bases). CDR3 length equals 13 residues. Germline lookup yields CDR1 SGHRS and CDR2 YFSETQ. Trimming shortened V by 5 bases and J by 3 bases, and 11 bases separated the two germline ends. CDR3 nucleotide sequence: TGCGCCAGCAGTACAGGGTCGTACTATGGCTACACCTTC. Its translation: CASSTGSYYGYTF.

As concerns this clonotype: This may stem from a read error, because a much larger clone lies one nucleotide away. The chain joins TRBV5-1 to TRBJ2-2; D may correspond to TRBD1 or TRBD2 (6 bases each). Germline values: CDR1 SGHRS, CDR2 YFSETQ. The CDR3 runs 14 residues. CDR3 sequence (DNA): TGCGCCAGCAGCTTGGGACAGGCCTACGGGGGGCTGTTTTTT. Its translation: CASSLGQAYGGLFF.

This clonotype was detected many times. The rearrangement links TRBV7-9 to TRBJ2-7; 7 bases map to TRBD1. V lost 5 bases to trimming and J lost 2 bases; unmatched junction nucleotides: 6. Germline loops: CDR1 SEHNR, CDR2 FQNEAQ (reference sequence). This CDR3 contains 14 residues. DNA of the CDR3: TGTGCCAGCAGCCCCCTACAGGGGCCCTACGAGCAGTACTTC. Translated, it gives CASSPLQGPYEQYF.

At least ten counts were recorded for this clonotype. This sequence joins TRBV24-1 and TRBJ2-3; weak D call: TRBD1 (6 bases). The germline CDR1 and CDR2 sequences are KGHDR and SFDVKD. The CDR3 consists of 17 residues. V was clipped by 4 bases and J by 0 bases, with 16 bases between them. This chain's CDR3 is CATSDRWGRGSTDTQYF. DNA for the CDR3: TGTGCCACCAGTGACCGGTGGGGCAGGGGTAGCACAGATACGCAGTATTTT.